The rows below give T cell receptor beta chains drawn from one sample of a study of cytomegalovirus exposure and HLA in healthy donors. Method: immunoSEQ multiplex PCR; TCRdb's copy keeps in-frame clones and lacks some. The table has 55,000 to 75,000 clones, about 72% seen once. Sequencing was carried out using PBMCs. Every receptor here comes from a girl aged 5-17 years in good health and CMV-seropositive. Both conserved end residues are part of each CDR3. D genes are given only for firm matches. Size tells how often a clone was seen (once, few, many) or the class of an expanded clone, and some rows leave it out.

d_call | j_call | v_call | clone_size | cdr3_aa | cdr3_nt
NA | TRBJ2-5 | TRBV7-8 | NA | CASKSGFGEETQYF | TGTGCCAGCAAATCAGGGTTCGGAGAAGAGACCCAGTACTTC
NA | TRBJ2-7 | TRBV7-8 | NA | CASSLTPDRYEQYF | TGTGCCAGCAGCTTAACTCCGGACAGATACGAGCAGTACTTC
NA | TRBJ1-6 | TRBV28 | NA | CASSFRGLNSPLHF | TGTGCCAGCAGTTTTAGAGGGCTAAATTCACCCCTCCACTTT
NA | TRBJ1-2 | TRBV29-1 | NA | CSVDEGGLGYTF | TGCAGCGTTGATGAGGGGGGGCTGGGCTACACCTTC
TRBD1 | TRBJ1-5 | TRBV30 | NA | CAWSVQDRAAQPQHF | TGTGCCTGGAGTGTACAGGACAGGGCGGCTCAGCCCCAGCATTTT
NA | TRBJ2-1 | TRBV6-1 | medium-sized | CASSEALSVRNEQFF | TGTGCCAGCAGTGAAGCGCTCTCCGTGCGTAATGAGCAGTTCTTC
TRBD1 | TRBJ1-1 | TRBV2 | NA | CASTQTGSGTEAFF | TGTGCCAGCACTCAGACAGGGTCGGGAACTGAAGCTTTCTTT
TRBD1 | TRBJ1-5 | TRBV28 | NA | CASSLFGWMGQAGNQPQHF | TGTGCCAGCAGTTTATTTGGGTGGATGGGACAGGCGGGGAATCAGCCCCAGCATTTT
NA | TRBJ1-5 | TRBV2 | NA | CASSVQQGGNQPQHF | TGTGCCAGCAGCGTGCAACAGGGAGGGAATCAGCCCCAGCATTTT
TRBD1 | TRBJ1-4 | TRBV2 | NA | CASRLGTGGEKLFF | TGTGCCAGCAGACTGGGGACAGGGGGTGAAAAACTGTTTTTT
NA | TRBJ2-1 | TRBV28 | few | CASRTLNNEQFF | TGTGCCAGCAGGACTCTAAACAATGAGCAGTTCTTC
TRBD2 | TRBJ2-3 | TRBV5-4 | few | CASSLTGGDTQYF | TGTGCCAGCAGCTTAACGGGGGGAGATACGCAGTATTTT
TRBD1 | TRBJ2-1 | TRBV10-3 | NA | CAIMGDSRKQSSYNEQFF | TGTGCCATCATGGGGGACAGCCGTAAACAGAGCTCCTACAATGAGCAGTTCTTC
NA | TRBJ1-1 | TRBV6-5 | NA | CASSYSTGTEAFF | TGTGCCAGCAGTTACTCAACAGGGACTGAAGCTTTCTTT
NA | TRBJ2-3 | TRBV14 | NA | CASSHTADTQYF | TGTGCCAGCAGCCACACAGCAGATACGCAGTATTTT
NA | TRBJ2-5 | TRBV27 | NA | CASRQQGEETQYF | TGTGCCAGCCGTCAACAGGGAGAAGAGACCCAGTACTTC